One and the same sample provided the 22 T cell receptor beta chains below, sequenced in a study of shared clonotypes between healthy human individuals (dated by TCRdb to about 2020). Library generation was performed with the immunoSEQ multiplex PCR assay. Imported from immuneACCESS, the table was reduced by TCRdb to in-frame sequences with V and J called. These copies leave out some clones; in studies compared against another copy, an unresolved V gene accounts for under half, and the cause of the remainder is not known. The sample table shows about 490,000 clones, and over 60% are seen once. Together, the top ten hold around 13% of the sample. Sequences were obtained from PBMCs. The source of these receptors is a woman aged 40-49 years in good health. Some clones in this sample may be carry-over from other donors' samples.

V usage is TRBV4-2 and J usage is TRBJ2-1, with 7 bases identical to TRBD2. V dropped 1 base and J dropped 7; count of bases not matched to a gene: 7. The germline gives CDR1 LGHNA, CDR2 YNFKEQ. The CDR3 has 15 amino acids. CDR3 protein: CASSQGAGVDNEQFF. The CDR3 DNA follows: TGTGCCAGCAGCCAAGGCGCGGGAGTGGATAATGAGCAGTTCTTC.

The rearrangement joins TRBV21-1 to TRBJ2-1; the table's D gene call, TRBD2, was not cross checked with the DNA. TRBV21-1 is noted as a pseudogene. The CDR3 is made up of 17 amino acids. The CDR3 DNA reads TGTGCCAGCAGCAAAAAGGGGACTAGCGGGGTTTACAATGAGCAGTTCTTC. Encoded protein: CASSKKGTSGVYNEQFF.

The chain combines TRBV28 with TRBJ2-3; D not resolved. Germline lookup yields CDR1 MDHEN and CDR2 SYDVKM. V shed 2 bases and J shed 6 bases, with 6 bases lying between them. The CDR3 extends over 12 amino acids. The CDR3 spells CASSLRKDTQYF. CDR3 nucleotides: TGTGCCAGCAGTTTACGTAAGGATACGCAGTATTTT.

This chain joins TRBV2 and TRBJ1-2; D remains unclear. Germline CDR1 reads SNHLY; CDR2 reads FYNNEI. V was clipped by 4 bases and J by 4 bases, with 4 bases between them. The CDR3 totals 11 residues. CDR3 in DNA: TGTGCCAGCAGTGGGGGCTATGGCTACACCTTC. Translated: CASSGGYGYTF.

This chain joins TRBV27 and TRBJ2-5; TRBD2 matches 12 bases. Per germline, CDR1 MNHEY and CDR2 SMNVEV (reference sequence). Trimming at V came to 9 bases and at J to 3 bases, leaving 14 bases not matched to a gene. The CDR3 sequence is 17 residues long. The chain's CDR3 is CASPRGSSGRGEETQYF. The CDR3 DNA reads as TGTGCCAGTCCGCGGGGCTCTAGCGGGAGGGGGGAAGAGACCCAGTACTTC.

A remark on this clone: One end of the junction is discordant with germline, which a read error may explain. Other DNA sequences within the sample encode an identical CDR3. The chain uses TRBV29-1 and TRBJ2-2; tentatively, D is TRBD1 or TRBD2 (5 bases each). The germline V gene has CDR1 SQVTM and CDR2 ANQGSEA. The CDR3 extends over 14 amino acids. The CDR3 sequence: CSVGTYRNTGELFF. The DNA of the CDR3 is TGCAGCGTTGGGACCTACAGGAACACCGGGGAGCTGTTTTTC.

In the case of this clone: Just one base apart from a much larger clone, this may be a read error. The J gene is TRBJ2-7, the V gene TRBV5-1; perhaps D is TRBD1 or TRBD2 (5 bases each). This CDR3 is 15 amino acids long. Germline V gene sequence: CDR1 SGHRS, CDR2 YFSETQ. The CDR3 nucleotides are TGCGCCGGCAGCTTGAATGCAGGGAGTCCCTACGAGCAGTACTTC. It yields the protein CAGSLNAGSPYEQYF. The whole variable domain, filled in from reference TRBV5-1 and TRBJ2-7, reads KAGVTQTPRYLIKTRGQQVTLSCSPISGHRSVSWYQQTPGQGLQFLFEYFSETQRNKGNFPGRFSGRQFSNSRSEMNVSTLELGDSALYLCAGSLNAGSPYEQYFGPGTRLTVT.

This chain connects TRBV7-2 to TRBJ2-7; 8 nucleotides line up with TRBD2. V was pared by 7 bases and J by 3 bases, with 11 bases of the junction left unmatched. This CDR3 has 15 amino acids. CDR1 and CDR2 (germline): SGHTA, FQGNSA. The CDR3 region has the DNA TGTGCCAGCACCCCAGGAAGCGGGAGCGGCTACGAGCAGTACTTC. Amino acid sequence: CASTPGSGSGYEQYF.

This clone was detected once. This chain joins TRBV9 and TRBJ1-1; D not resolved. Germline V gene lookup returns CDR1 SGDLS and CDR2 YYNGEE. The V gene lost 0 bases and the J gene lost 1 base, with 7 bases spanning the gap. There are 14 residues in the CDR3. This chain's CDR3 is CASSVVASNTEAFF. CDR3 sequence (DNA): TGTGCCAGCAGCGTAGTCGCATCGAACACTGAAGCTTTCTTT.

The CDR3 nucleotides read TGCGCCAGCAGTGACGGTCAGTGTAGAGGGAGCTCTGAAGCTTTCTTT. This codes for CASSDGQCRGSSEAFF. The chain employs TRBV10-1 and TRBJ1-1, with D unclear. The CDR3 consists of 16 residues. Trimming removed 3 bases at V and 6 bases at J, with 20 bases between. CDR1 and CDR2 (germline): WNHNN, SYGVQD (reference sequence).

This clone has just one count. The J gene is TRBJ2-7, the V gene TRBV9; 14 bases agree with TRBD2. V trimming: 4 bases; J trimming: 2 bases; junction bases outside the gene matches: 2. Germline V gene sequence: CDR1 SGDLS, CDR2 YYNGEE. CDR3 length equals 15 residues. CDR3 region: CASSLGLAGAYEQYF. The CDR3 DNA is TGTGCCAGCAGCTTGGGACTAGCGGGAGCCTACGAGCAGTACTTC.

V is TRBV21-1 and J is TRBJ2-1; TRBD2 was called by the table and not checked on the DNA. TRBV21-1 is listed as a pseudogene. There are 17 residues in the CDR3. The CDR3 nucleotides read TGTGCCAGCAGCAAATCTCACCGCGGGAGAACGGCTAATGAGCAGTTCTTC. Translating it yields CASSKSHRGRTANEQFF.

Only a few counts were recorded for this clone. This chain links TRBV7-9 with TRBJ1-2; TRBD1 might be the D (6 bases). Trimming pared 1 base from V and 0 bases from J, leaving 12 bases between. The CDR3 is made up of 16 amino acids. Germline CDR1 reads SEHNR; CDR2 reads FQNEAQ (reference sequence). In nucleotides, the CDR3 is TGTGCCAGCAGCTTAGGAGGGGGTTTAGCTAACTATGGCTACACCTTC. It translates to CASSLGGGLANYGYTF.

In regard to this clone: With only one base between it and a far larger clone, this is likely a read error. The gene calls are TRBV9 and TRBJ2-7, with D possibly matching TRBD2 (6 bases). Germline V lookup: CDR1 SGDLS, CDR2 YYNGEE. This CDR3 comprises 14 residues. CDR3 sequence: CASSAASASYKQYF. CDR3 DNA sequence: TGTGCCAGCAGCGCCGCTAGCGCCTCCTACAAGCAGTACTTC.

The chain combines TRBV7-3 with TRBJ2-1, with a possible D match to TRBD2 (6 bases). V was pared by 5 bases and J by 0 bases, with 11 bases between. The CDR3 covers 15 residues. Germline loops: CDR1 SGHTA, CDR2 FQGTGA. The CDR3 spells CASSIDGSSYNEQFF. The CDR3 region has the DNA TGTGCCAGCAGCATCGACGGGAGCTCCTACAATGAGCAGTTCTTC.

The chain joins TRBV2 to TRBJ2-4, with 14 bases that match TRBD2. With V trimmed by 7 bases and J by 12 bases, 8 bases remained unmatched. The CDR3 is made up of 14 amino acids. The V gene's germline CDR1 is SNHLY and CDR2 FYNNEI. The CDR3 DNA follows: TGTGCCAGCAAGGCGGGACTAGCGGGAGTCGATCAGTACTTC. It yields the protein CASKAGLAGVDQYF.

V usage is TRBV25-1 and J usage is TRBJ2-1; TRBD1 aligns across 7 bases. After removal of 7 bases from V and 4 bases from J, the junction contained 4 bases not matched to a gene. This CDR3 has 13 amino acids. CDR1 and CDR2 (germline): MGHDK, SYGVNS. In nucleotides, the CDR3 is TGTGCCAGCACCGGACAGGTTTACAATGAGCAGTTCTTC. Its translation: CASTGQVYNEQFF.

This rearrangement joins TRBV19 to TRBJ2-2; 11 nucleotides match TRBD2. This CDR3 has 15 amino acids. Trimming cost V 9 bases and J 1 base; bases outside gene matches: 4. Per germline, CDR1 LNHDA and CDR2 SQIVND (reference sequence). CDR3 in amino acids: CASTTSGRNTGELFF. CDR3 DNA: TGTGCCAGCACAACTAGCGGGAGGAACACCGGGGAGCTGTTTTTT.

The V call is TRBV5-1, the J call TRBJ2-1; 9 nucleotides match TRBD2. The CDR3 is made up of 15 amino acids. Germline CDR1 is SGHRS and CDR2 is YFSETQ. The junction had 6 bases not matched to a gene; V was cut back by 2 bases and J by 6 bases. CDR3 protein: CASSFSGSGSNEQFF. CDR3 in DNA: TGCGCCAGCAGCTTTAGCGGGAGTGGTTCCAATGAGCAGTTCTTC.

This clone has a single count. This likely stems from a read error, as it lies one base from a far larger clone. This chain joins TRBV30 and TRBJ2-7, with D unclear. The CDR3 consists of 15 residues. Germline V lookup: CDR1 GTSNPN, CDR2 SVGIG (reference sequence). The CDR3 bases are TGTGCCTTAGCCTTGGACCAGATAGTGGCCTACGAGCAGTGCTTC. Protein product: CALALDQIVAYEQCF. Drawing the rest from reference TRBV30 and TRBJ2-7, the complete variable domain is SQTIHQWPATLVQPVGSPLSLECTVEGTSNPNLYWYRQAAGRGLQLLFYSVGIGQISSEVPQNLSASRPQDRQFILSSKKLLLSDSGFYLCALALDQIVAYEQCFGPGTRLTVT.

The chain couples TRBV29-1 to TRBJ2-2; 8 bases match TRBD2. The germline gives CDR1 SQVTM, CDR2 ANQGSEA. CDR3 length equals 14 residues. The J segment lost 4 bases and the V segment lost 3 bases, leaving 4 bases of the junction unmatched. The CDR3 DNA reads TGCAGCGTTGACTTAGCGGGATTCACCGGGGAGCTGTTTTTT. Protein product: CSVDLAGFTGELFF.

The chain recombines TRBV5-4 with TRBJ2-5; D is perhaps TRBD2 (5 bases). CDR1 is SGHNT, CDR2 YYREEE, per germline (reference sequence). The CDR3 is made up of 13 amino acids. With 4 bases removed from V and 1 base from J, the gap between germline ends came to 8 bases. The CDR3 protein is CASSRTAQETQYF. Written as DNA, the CDR3 is TGTGCCAGCAGCAGGACTGCCCAAGAGACCCAGTACTTC.